This T cell receptor beta chain was sequenced in a study of post-analysis software for immune sequencing data. Across the whole study: Secondary progressive, relapsing-remitting and progressive-relapsing multiple sclerosis were among the included disease courses. Points from the study as a whole: Controls had significantly higher normalized Chao1 diversity than multiple sclerosis patients. Samples from one preparation batch, clustered by F measure, grouped strongly together. Four to six TRBV segments, including TRBV5-6, TRBV5-1 and TRBV20-1, were more frequent in patients than controls.

Unique molecular identifiers were present in the TCR beta cDNA libraries. With 1 to 10 million T cells as the source, some 510,000 cDNA molecules resulted. TCRdb ran MiXCR on the PCR reads and lists one entry per CDR3 protein. There are roughly 570,000 distinct CDR3 sequences in the sample; approximately 34% occur only once, and 6% lies in the top ten. The table lists this clonotype with a few counts. Antigen: not known. Trimming cost V 4 bases and J 6 bases, with 13 bases left between them. Germline V CDR1 and CDR2: MGHDK, SYGVNS. The CDR3 sequence is 13 residues long. The chain recombines TRBV25-1 with TRBJ2-7; a weak D match, TRBD1 (6 bases). Source material: blood. This TCR derives from a girl aged 2 to 17 with multiple sclerosis. DNA of the CDR3: TGTGCCAGCAGTGTTGGGACAACCAGCGAGCAGTACTTC. It yields the protein CASSVGTTSEQYF.